Reported below is one T cell receptor beta chain. These data are taken from a study of CD8 T cells in Susac syndrome. The authors reverse transcribed roughly 0.5 to 1 ug RNA with random hexamers. TCRdb analysed the immunoSEQ multiplex PCR reads with MiXCR anew, one entry per CDR3 protein. The sample has around 170,000 distinct CDR3 sequences; around 95% are singletons. The V segment lost 1 base and the J segment 3 bases; nucleotides outside the gene matches: 8. CDR3 length: 18 residues. Germline V gene sequence: CDR1 LGHNA, CDR2 YNFKEQ. The chain couples TRBV4-2 to TRBJ2-1; 11 bases align to TRBD2. The origin of this receptor is a human donor with Susac syndrome. The sample comprised CD4+ T cells from PBMCs. DNA of the CDR3: TGTGCCAGCAGCCAAGTCGCCCTAGCGGGGGGCCGCTACAATGAGCAGTTCTTC. Translated: CASSQVALAGGRYNEQFF.